These 18 T cell receptor beta chains originate from one sample sequenced in a study of PD-L1 blockade in urothelial cancer (dated by TCRdb to about 2017). The sample's time point, from its label and the paper: pretreatment peripheral blood. Library preparation used the immunoSEQ multiplex PCR assay. As stored in TCRdb, this immuneACCESS dataset retains in-frame rearrangements with V and J assigned. A fraction of the clones does not appear; measured against another copy, unresolved V genes explain less than half of the discrepancy, and the remainder lacks a known reason. The sample contains about 49,000 clones, 75% to 85% of them found a single time. Together, the top ten hold 10% of the sample. The source material was PBMCs, sampled around atezolizumab (anti-PD-L1) treatment. These receptors were obtained from a man in his 70s with urothelial cancer.

The V gene is TRBV28, the J gene TRBJ1-2; D perhaps matches TRBD1 (6 bases). The CDR3 contains 13 residues. V lost 9 bases to trimming and J lost 3 bases, with 14 bases between them. Germline V lookup: CDR1 MDHEN, CDR2 SYDVKM. The DNA of the CDR3 is TGTGCCAGTTTAAGCGCAGGGGACTATGGCTACACCTTC. Its translation: CASLSAGDYGYTF.

The V call is TRBV5-1, the J call TRBJ2-3; TRBD2 aligns across 7 bases. J was trimmed by 0 bases and V by 4 bases; bases with no gene match: 5. The germline V gene has CDR1 SGHRS and CDR2 YFSETQ. The CDR3 is 15 amino acids. The DNA for the CDR3 is TGCGCCAGCAGCGATCAGCGGGGTAGCACAGATACGCAGTATTTT. It is translated as CASSDQRGSTDTQYF.

This clone occurred once. V and J are TRBV27 and TRBJ2-5; D is possibly TRBD2 (5 bases). Germline lookup yields CDR1 MNHEY and CDR2 SMNVEV (reference sequence). V dropped 4 bases and J dropped 2 bases, with 8 bases sitting between them. CDR3 size: 13 residues. CDR3 protein: CASSSDWQETQYF. CDR3 coding DNA: TGTGCCAGCAGTTCGGACTGGCAAGAGACCCAGTACTTC.

The chain joins TRBV30 to TRBJ2-6, with 10 bases aligning to TRBD1. The CDR3 has 17 amino acids. CDR1 and CDR2 (germline): GTSNPN, SVGIG (reference sequence). V was pared by 3 bases and J by 3 bases, with 8 bases of the junction left unmatched. The CDR3 bases are TGTGCCTGGAGAGGACAGGGGGAGTTGGTTGGGGCCAACGTCCTGACTTTC. Translating gives CAWRGQGELVGANVLTF.

This clone has a single count. The chain employs TRBV30 and TRBJ1-1; 7 bases map to TRBD1. CDR1 and CDR2 from the germline V gene are GTSNPN and SVGIG (reference sequence). The CDR3 has 15 residues. Trimming took 6 bases from V and 2 from J; bases not matched to a gene: 12. Written as DNA, the CDR3 is TGTGCCTGTTCGGGTTTAACAGGGGACAACACTGAAGCTTTCTTT. Protein: CACSGLTGDNTEAFF. Looking up the rest from reference TRBV30 and TRBJ1-1 gives the full variable domain: SQTIHQWPATLVQPVGSPLSLECTVEGTSNPNLYWYRQAAGRGLQLLFYSVGIGQISSEVPQNLSASRPQDRQFILSSKKLLLSDSGFYLCACSGLTGDNTEAFFGQGTRLTVV.

This rearrangement joins TRBV19 to TRBJ1-1, with TRBD1 matching over 12 bases. The CDR3 is 16 amino acids. The V gene end was trimmed by 7 bases and the J gene end by 4 bases; junction bases not matched to a gene: 10. Germline-derived CDR1 and CDR2 are LNHDA and SQIVND (reference sequence). Here the CDR3 reads CASKEGTGGLGTEAFF. In DNA form, the CDR3 reads TGTGCCAGTAAGGAGGGGACAGGGGGCTTGGGCACTGAAGCTTTCTTT. Full variable domain (rest looked up from reference TRBV19 and TRBJ1-1): DGGITQSPKYLFRKEGQNVTLSCEQNLNHDAMYWYRQDPGQGLRLIYYSQIVNDFQKGDIAEGYSVSREKKESFPLTVTSAQKNPTAFYLCASKEGTGGLGTEAFFGQGTRLTVV.

V and J are TRBV7-8 and TRBJ1-5, with D tentatively TRBD1 (5 bases). Trimming took 0 bases from V and 9 from J, leaving 12 bases between them. Germline V CDR1 and CDR2: SGHVS, FQNEAQ. This CDR3 contains 14 residues. CDR3 sequence reads: CASSLAGPGWPQHF. The CDR3 coding sequence is TGTGCCAGCAGCTTAGCGGGGCCCGGTTGGCCCCAGCATTTT.

This rearrangement joins TRBV29-1 to TRBJ2-7; 7 nucleotides align to TRBD2. CDR3 length: 15 amino acids. Germline V gene lookup returns CDR1 SQVTM and CDR2 ANQGSEA. V was clipped by 6 bases and J by 0 bases; unmatched bases: 11. The CDR3 spells CSVTRSGGSSYEQYF. The CDR3 region has the DNA TGCAGCGTCACTAGATCCGGGGGGAGCTCCTACGAGCAGTACTTC.

The chain combines TRBV2 with TRBJ2-3; maybe TRBD2 (5 bases). Germline V lookup: CDR1 SNHLY, CDR2 FYNNEI. Between the trimmed V and J ends, which lost 5 bases and 4 bases, there was a span of 13 bases. The CDR3 is 14 amino acids. The CDR3 sequence is CASSKDNGADTQYF. The CDR3 DNA sequence: TGTGCCAGCAGTAAAGACAACGGGGCAGATACGCAGTATTTT.

J is TRBJ2-7 and V is TRBV2; TRBD2 aligns across 8 bases. Germline V gene sequence: CDR1 SNHLY, CDR2 FYNNEI. Trimming at V came to 6 bases and at J to 4 bases, leaving 5 bases not matched to a gene. CDR3 length equals 13 residues. The CDR3: CASRAGGRYEQYF. CDR3 nucleotides: TGTGCCAGCAGGGCGGGGGGCAGGTACGAGCAGTACTTC.

The chain employs TRBV28 and TRBJ2-1, with 9 nucleotides matching TRBD2. Germline V gene sequence: CDR1 MDHEN, CDR2 SYDVKM. The CDR3 totals 16 residues. V lost 4 bases and J lost 2; bases outside the gene matches: 6. CDR3 amino acids: CASSSPPSGAYNEQFF. The DNA for the CDR3 is TGTGCCAGCAGTTCCCCCCCTAGCGGGGCCTACAATGAGCAGTTCTTC. Using reference TRBV28 and TRBJ2-1 for the parts outside the CDR3, the full variable domain is DVKVTQSSRYLVKRTGEKVFLECVQDMDHENMFWYRQDPGLGLRLIYFSYDVKMKEKGDIPEGYSVSREKKERFSLILESASTNQTSMYLCASSSPPSGAYNEQFFGPGTRLTVL.

This sequence joins TRBV10-3 and TRBJ2-3; 9 nucleotides line up with TRBD2. The V and J ends lost 6 bases and 2 bases, in that order; junction bases with no gene match: 9. Germline V gives CDR1 ENHRY, CDR2 SYGVKD. The CDR3 runs to 16 residues. CDR3 sequence: CAIRGPGLANTDTQYF. In DNA form, the CDR3 reads TGTGCCATCAGAGGCCCGGGACTAGCTAACACAGATACGCAGTATTTT.

V gene TRBV29-1 combines with J gene TRBJ2-5; 8 bases agree with TRBD2. The CDR3 covers 13 residues. V gave up 3 bases and J gave up 9 bases; unmatched junction bases: 9. Germline V gene sequence: CDR1 SQVTM, CDR2 ANQGSEA. The CDR3 is CSVEERELGSQYF. The CDR3 nucleotides are TGCAGCGTTGAGGAGCGGGAGTTAGGTTCCCAGTACTTC.

The V gene is TRBV5-6, the J gene TRBJ2-2; D is perhaps TRBD2 (5 bases). The CDR3 contains 14 residues. Between the trimmed V and J ends, which lost 4 bases and 5 bases, there was a span of 12 bases. The germline CDR1 and CDR2 sequences are SGHDT and YYEEEE. This CDR3 reads CASSITGVTGELFF. The CDR3, as DNA: TGTGCCAGCAGCATAACCGGGGTGACCGGGGAGCTGTTTTTT.

The chain is built from TRBV7-6 and TRBJ2-1, with D unresolved. Trimming removed 0 bases from V and 2 bases from J, with 8 bases in between. The CDR3 contains 15 residues. Germline CDR1 and CDR2: SGHVS and FNYEAQ. For the CDR3, the DNA is TGTGCCAGCAGCTTAGCGGGCAGCCCCTACAATGAGCAGTTCTTC. It codes for CASSLAGSPYNEQFF. The full variable domain, in which reference TRBV7-6 and TRBJ2-1 provide the parts outside the CDR3, is GAGVSQSPRYKVTKRGQDVALRCDPISGHVSLYWYRQALGQGPEFLTYFNYEAQQDKSGLPNDRFSAERPEGSISTLTIQRTEQRDSAMYRCASSLAGSPYNEQFFGPGTRLTVL.

The V gene is TRBV5-4, the J gene TRBJ2-6; D perhaps matches TRBD1 (6 bases). The CDR3 spans 16 residues. Germline V lookup: CDR1 SGHNT, CDR2 YYREEE (reference sequence). V lost 0 bases to trimming and J lost 4 bases, with 11 bases between them. The CDR3 loop reads CASSLDRASGANVLTF. The CDR3, as DNA: TGTGCCAGCAGCTTGGACAGGGCCTCAGGGGCCAACGTCCTGACTTTC.

The sample holds one count of this clone. The chain uses TRBV11-2 and TRBJ2-1, with 11 bases aligning to TRBD2. Losses at the gene ends were 4 bases for V and 5 bases for J; bases not matched to a gene: 10. CDR3 size: 17 residues. Looked up from germline, CDR1 is SGHAT and CDR2 is FQNNGV. CDR3 protein: CASSSQALAGANNEQFF. CDR3 coding DNA: TGTGCCAGCAGCTCACAAGCACTAGCGGGAGCGAACAATGAGCAGTTCTTC.

This chain uses TRBV19 with TRBJ2-5, with D perhaps matching TRBD1 (8 bases). Germline CDR1 LNHDA, CDR2 SQIVND (reference sequence). V lost 5 bases to trimming and J lost 4 bases, with 17 bases between them. This CDR3 has 15 residues. DNA of the CDR3: TGTGCCAGTAGTTCGGGAACAGGGGGGGGAGAGACCCAGTACTTC. The encoded protein is CASSSGTGGGETQYF.